The 13 T cell receptor beta chains below were found in one sample sequenced in a study of T cell repertoires in cytomegalovirus infection. Their target antigens are unknown. One entry per CDR3 protein, called by TCRdb with MiXCR from the reads. This sample has about 60,000 distinct CDR3 sequences, with more than 25% found just once. Source material: PBMCs, sequenced either directly or after in vitro stimulation (not recorded which). These receptors were obtained from a human donor in good health (CMV status not recorded). Some clones in this sample may be carry-over from other donors' samples.

This sequence joins TRBV12-3 or TRBV12-4 and TRBJ2-7; TRBD2 aligns across 13 bases. The CDR3 has 15 residues. The trim removed 6 bases at V and 4 bases at J, leaving 6 bases unmatched. CDR3 sequence: CASSRTSGSSYEQYF. CDR3 DNA: TGTGCCAGCAGCCGGACTAGCGGGAGTTCTTACGAGCAGTACTTC.

The chain joins TRBV19 to TRBJ2-7; D perhaps matches TRBD1 (5 bases). The CDR3 totals 14 residues. V shed 5 bases and J shed 2 bases, with 13 bases lying between them. CDR1 is LNHDA and CDR2 is SQIVND in the germline V gene (reference sequence). CDR3 region: CASSASAQAYEQYF. The CDR3 DNA sequence: TGTGCCAGTAGTGCCTCGGCACAGGCCTACGAGCAGTACTTC.

The rearrangement joins TRBV6-1 to TRBJ2-1; 15 bases map to TRBD2. This CDR3 region has 15 residues. Trimming took 6 bases from V and 10 from J; bases not matched to a gene: 7. Germline CDR1 reads MNHNS; CDR2 reads SASEGT. CDR3 DNA: TGTGCCAGCAGAACACGGACTAGCGGGAGGGGGGAGCAGTTCTTC. Its translation: CASRTRTSGRGEQFF.

The chain is built from TRBV7-6 and TRBJ2-1; 9 bases map to TRBD2. This CDR3 spans 16 amino acids. Germline-derived CDR1 and CDR2 are SGHVS and FNYEAQ. Trimming cost V 1 base and J 7 bases; bases outside gene matches: 8. CDR3 in amino acids: CASSLERASGVNEQFF. The CDR3 DNA sequence: TGTGCCAGCAGCTTAGAGCGGGCTAGCGGGGTAAATGAGCAGTTCTTC.

This chain connects TRBV5-5 to TRBJ1-6, with a weak D call TRBD1 (6 bases). The CDR3 extends over 17 amino acids. Germline V gene data show CDR1 as SGHKS and CDR2 as YYEKEE (reference sequence). V was cut by 0 bases and J by 9 bases, with 19 bases left in between. In nucleotides, the CDR3 is TGTGCCAGCAGCTTGGTCGACACAGGGAGGTTGAGTTCACCCCTCCACTTT. Protein: CASSLVDTGRLSSPLHF. Full variable domain (remainder filled in from reference TRBV5-5 and TRBJ1-6): DAGVTQSPTHLIKTRGQQVTLRCSPISGHKSVSWYQQVLGQGPQFIFQYYEKEERGRGNFPDRFSARQFPNYSSELNVNALLLGDSALYLCASSLVDTGRLSSPLHFGNGTRLTVT.

The chain couples TRBV7-9 to TRBJ2-7; D unclear. Germline values: CDR1 SEHNR, CDR2 FQNEAQ (reference sequence). The CDR3 length is 14 residues. Trimming removed 1 base at V and 0 bases at J, with 7 bases between. CDR3 amino acids: CASSLVFSSYEQYF. In DNA, the CDR3 is TGTGCCAGCAGCTTAGTTTTCAGCTCCTACGAGCAGTACTTC.

The chain uses TRBV7-2 and TRBJ2-1, with D perhaps matching TRBD2 (5 bases). With 5 bases removed from V and 10 bases from J, the gap between germline ends came to 15 bases. Germline V gene data show CDR1 as SGHTA and CDR2 as FQGNSA. The CDR3 is made up of 13 amino acids. The CDR3 DNA reads TGTGCCAGCAGCGCCTTCGCGGGCAGAGAGCAGTTCTTC. Amino acids: CASSAFAGREQFF.

The rearrangement links TRBV6-1 to TRBJ2-7; 7 bases fit TRBD1. V was clipped by 5 bases and J by 3 bases; unmatched bases: 7. CDR3 length equals 14 residues. Germline V gives CDR1 MNHNS, CDR2 SASEGT. In nucleotides, the CDR3 is TGTGCCAGCAGTTACCTTTCAGGGGGCTACGAGCAGTACTTC. Encoded protein: CASSYLSGGYEQYF.

CDR3 sequence (DNA): TGTGCCAGCAGCCAATCTCAGGTTCCAGGTGGAAACACCATATATTTT. Protein sequence: CASSQSQVPGGNTIYF. The J gene is TRBJ1-3, the V gene TRBV4-2; unclear D gene. The CDR3 has 16 residues. The V end lost 2 bases, the J end lost 3 bases, and 14 bases lay between the germline ends. Germline CDR1 and CDR2: LGHNA and YNFKEQ.

This clonotype was recorded a few times. The CDR3 DNA reads TGTGCCAGCAAAGGCGGAGAAAAACTGTTTTTT. The encoded protein is CASKGGEKLFF. The chain has TRBV12-3 or TRBV12-4 and TRBJ1-4; no clear D. The CDR3 covers 11 residues. V lost 7 bases and J 8 bases, leaving 8 bases between the germline ends.

This clonotype was seen just once. The chain links TRBV2 to TRBJ1-1, with 7 bases lining up with TRBD1. The germline CDR1 and CDR2 sequences are SNHLY and FYNNEI. The CDR3 totals 13 residues. V gave up 3 bases and J gave up 4 bases; unmatched junction bases: 2. The CDR3 loop is CASSDSGGTEAFF. The CDR3 DNA is TGTGCCAGCAGTGACTCAGGGGGCACTGAAGCTTTCTTT.

The chain uses TRBV19 and TRBJ1-2, with 7 bases aligning to TRBD1. Germline CDR1 is LNHDA and CDR2 is SQIVND (reference sequence). After removal of 6 bases from V and 4 bases from J, the junction contained 5 bases not matched to a gene. The CDR3 has 13 amino acids. This chain's CDR3 is CASRVTGSYGYTF. The CDR3 region has the DNA TGTGCCAGTAGGGTGACAGGGAGCTATGGCTACACCTTC.

The chain is built from TRBV7-9 and TRBJ2-5, with 9 bases matching TRBD2. The germline CDR1 and CDR2 sequences are SEHNR and FQNEAQ (reference sequence). V trimming: 2 bases; J trimming: 4 bases; junction bases outside the gene matches: 8. The length of the CDR3 is 16 residues. CDR3 in DNA: TGTGCCAGCAGCTTAAGGTCGGGACTAGCTGGAGAGACCCAGTACTTC. It codes for CASSLRSGLAGETQYF.